One and the same sample provided the 26 T cell receptor beta chains below, sequenced in a study of radiotherapy plus CTLA-4 blockade in lung cancer. Here immunoSEQ multiplex PCR was the method, and the copy in TCRdb shows in-frame clones only, minus some. The sample has about 84,000 clones; about three quarters are singletons. Sequenced material: peripheral blood, taken from a patient treated with radiotherapy plus ipilimumab. These TCRs come from a human donor with non-small cell lung cancer that progressed on radiotherapy plus ipilimumab.

Only a few counts were recorded for this clone. The rearrangement joins TRBV2 to TRBJ1-4; TRBD1 is a possible D gene (5 bases). In germline, CDR1 is SNHLY, CDR2 FYNNEI. CDR3 length: 13 residues. The germline V and J ends were trimmed by 4 bases and 5 bases, with 8 bases remaining between them. CDR3 amino acids: CASSGDGNEKLFF. The CDR3 nucleotides are TGTGCCAGCAGTGGGGACGGGAATGAAAAACTGTTTTTT.

This clone came up a few times. The chain couples TRBV6-1 to TRBJ2-1, with D possibly being TRBD1 (5 bases). The V gene's germline CDR1 is MNHNS and CDR2 SASEGT. V lost 8 bases and J lost 7, with 9 bases in between. The CDR3 totals 11 residues. CDR3 protein: CASRYRNEQFF. The CDR3 DNA is TGTGCCAGCCGTTACAGGAATGAGCAGTTCTTC.

The chain uses TRBV6-4 and TRBJ2-1; D unresolved. The V end lost 0 bases, the J end lost 4 bases, and 4 bases lay between the germline ends. The CDR3 extends over 13 amino acids. Germline-derived CDR1 and CDR2 are MRHNA and SNTAGT. CDR3 coding DNA: TGTGCCAGCAGTGACTCGCGTTACAATGAGCAGTTCTTC. Encoded protein: CASSDSRYNEQFF.

This clone was observed once. The V call is TRBV4-1, the J call TRBJ2-3, with D tentatively TRBD1 or TRBD2 (5 bases each). Trimming pared 0 bases from V and 2 bases from J, leaving 15 bases between. The CDR3 contains 17 residues. Per germline, CDR1 MGHRA and CDR2 YSYEKL. CDR3: CASSQDMVGTTTDTQYF. CDR3 DNA: TGCGCCAGCAGCCAAGATATGGTGGGGACCACCACAGATACGCAGTATTTT.

The chain combines TRBV10-3 with TRBJ1-1; the D is unclear. The CDR3 is 14 residues long. CDR1 is ENHRY, CDR2 SYGVKD, per germline. The V end was cut by 4 bases, the J end by 0 bases, with 9 bases between. The CDR3 region has the DNA TGTGCCATCAGTGTGAACAGCTTGAACACTGAAGCTTTCTTT. Its translation: CAISVNSLNTEAFF.

This clone came up once. The chain employs TRBV27 and TRBJ2-7, with D possibly matching TRBD2 (5 bases). In germline, CDR1 is MNHEY, CDR2 SMNVEV (reference sequence). Trimming removed 0 bases at V and 1 base at J, with 7 bases between. CDR3 length equals 14 residues. The CDR3 protein is CASSLSADSYEQYF. In DNA form, the CDR3 reads TGTGCCAGCAGTTTATCAGCGGATTCCTACGAGCAGTACTTC.

The table lists this clone with a few counts. The V call is TRBV6-5, the J call TRBJ1-6; D is undetermined. There are 15 residues in the CDR3. Per the germline V gene, CDR1 is MNHEY and CDR2 is SVGAGI. The V and J ends lost 0 bases and 6 bases respectively, with 9 bases between them. CDR3 region: CASSYSRGSNSPLHF. The CDR3, as DNA: TGTGCCAGCAGTTACTCGAGAGGCTCTAATTCACCCCTCCACTTT.

This clone was counted a few times. The chain couples TRBV4-1 to TRBJ2-7; TRBD1 matches at 8 bases. V lost 0 bases, J lost 3 bases, and 16 bases stayed unmatched. This CDR3 is built from 19 residues. Looked up from germline, CDR1 is MGHRA and CDR2 is YSYEKL. CDR3 in amino acids: CASSQDPILQGQVSYEQYF. Written as DNA, the CDR3 is TGCGCCAGCAGCCAAGATCCCATACTCCAGGGACAGGTGAGCTACGAGCAGTACTTC.

The chain couples TRBV19 to TRBJ1-5; TRBD1 is a possible D gene (6 bases). CDR1 and CDR2 (germline): LNHDA, SQIVND (reference sequence). The V gene lost 5 bases and the J gene lost 0 bases, with 11 bases spanning the gap. This CDR3 has 15 residues. The CDR3 coding sequence is TGTGCCAGTAGTGTTGTCAGGGGTAGCAATCAGCCCCAGCATTTT. Encoded protein: CASSVVRGSNQPQHF. The full variable domain, its missing parts supplied by reference TRBV19 and TRBJ1-5, is DGGITQSPKYLFRKEGQNVTLSCEQNLNHDAMYWYRQDPGQGLRLIYYSQIVNDFQKGDIAEGYSVSREKKESFPLTVTSAQKNPTAFYLCASSVVRGSNQPQHFGDGTRLSIL.

V gene TRBV6-5 combines with J gene TRBJ2-3; 7 nucleotides align to TRBD2. The length of the CDR3 is 15 residues. CDR1 is MNHEY and CDR2 is SVGAGI in the germline V gene. J was trimmed by 1 base and V by 6 bases; bases with no gene match: 7. In DNA form, the CDR3 reads TGTGCCAGCAGCCTTGGGGGGGAGGGCACAGATACGCAGTATTTT. Residues: CASSLGGEGTDTQYF.

The genes are TRBV28 and TRBJ1-2; D is possibly TRBD1 (6 bases). The CDR3 sequence is 14 residues long. Germline V gives CDR1 MDHEN, CDR2 SYDVKM. V lost 7 bases and J 3 bases, leaving 15 bases between the germline ends. The DNA of the CDR3 is TGTGCCAGCAATCCGGGGGGGGGCTACTATGGCTACACCTTC. As protein: CASNPGGGYYGYTF.

The chain uses TRBV25-1 and TRBJ1-2; possible D gene TRBD1, 5 bases. The CDR3 has 13 amino acids. From germline, CDR1 is MGHDK and CDR2 SYGVNS. Trimming left V 4 bases short and J 6 bases short, with 12 bases between. The CDR3 sequence: CASSAPGAHGYTF. The CDR3 DNA reads as TGTGCCAGCAGTGCTCCCGGGGCCCATGGCTACACCTTC.

This rearrangement joins TRBV4-3 to TRBJ2-5; unclear D gene. Germline CDR1 and CDR2: LGHNA and YSLEER. This CDR3 is 15 amino acids long. The V gene lost 1 base and the J gene lost 5 bases, with 14 bases spanning the gap. DNA of the CDR3: TGCGCCAGCAGCCAAGGGAATGGCTGGGCTGAGACCCAGTACTTC. This codes for CASSQGNGWAETQYF.

The CDR3 DNA reads as TGTGCCAGCAGCCAAGTCCCGGCTAGCGGGTTCCAAGAGACCCAGTACTTC. Protein: CASSQVPASGFQETQYF. The rearrangement uses TRBV4-2 and TRBJ2-5, with 8 bases identical to TRBD2. Germline-derived CDR1 and CDR2 are LGHNA and YNFKEQ. The CDR3 contains 17 residues. With 1 base clipped from V and 1 base from J, the junction kept 8 bases outside the gene matches.

CDR3 DNA: TGTGCCAGCAGTGGGACTAGGGCGTACCAAGAGACCCAGTACTTC. Protein product: CASSGTRAYQETQYF. V and J are TRBV6-1 and TRBJ2-5, with TRBD2 identical over 7 bases. The length of the CDR3 is 15 residues. V lost 4 bases, J lost 0 bases, and 5 bases stayed unmatched. CDR1 MNHNS and CDR2 SASEGT come from the germline V gene.

The chain employs TRBV4-2 and TRBJ2-1; D possibly matches TRBD1 or TRBD2 (6 bases each). The CDR3 has 17 residues. CDR1 is LGHNA and CDR2 is YNFKEQ in the germline V gene. The ends were cut back, 0 bases at V and 2 bases at J, with 14 bases in the middle. The CDR3 coding sequence is TGTGCCAGCAGCCAAGATTCGGGGGCCCCAGCCTACAATGAGCAGTTCTTC. It yields the protein CASSQDSGAPAYNEQFF.

The rearrangement joins TRBV28 to TRBJ2-2, with D possibly matching TRBD1 (5 bases). Germline V gives CDR1 MDHEN, CDR2 SYDVKM. The CDR3 extends over 16 amino acids. The V gene lost 2 bases and the J gene lost 2 bases, with 12 bases spanning the gap. The CDR3 DNA reads as TGTGCCAGCAGTTTAGGTGGGCAGGGTAACACCGGGGAGCTGTTTTTT. Residues: CASSLGGQGNTGELFF.

V usage is TRBV10-3 and J usage is TRBJ2-7; TRBD1 might be the D (6 bases). The V end was cut by 7 bases, the J end by 6 bases, with 16 bases between. Germline V lookup: CDR1 ENHRY, CDR2 SYGVKD. The CDR3 runs 13 residues. CDR3 DNA sequence: TGTGCCATCACCTCGGCCACCAGGGGCGAGCAGTACTTC. Encoded protein: CAITSATRGEQYF.

This clone was observed once. The chain uses TRBV2 and TRBJ1-4, with 7 bases aligning to TRBD1. The germline CDR1 and CDR2 sequences are SNHLY and FYNNEI. This CDR3 comprises 16 residues. Trimming cost V 4 bases and J 5 bases; bases outside gene matches: 10. The CDR3 protein is CASSVWDSGANEKLFF. CDR3 nucleotides: TGTGCCAGCAGTGTTTGGGACAGCGGTGCAAATGAAAAACTGTTTTTT.

The chain uses TRBV28 and TRBJ1-1, with 9 bases aligning to TRBD1. In germline, CDR1 is MDHEN, CDR2 SYDVKM. This CDR3 contains 14 residues. Trimming at V came to 5 bases and at J to 8 bases, leaving 9 bases not matched to a gene. As DNA, the CDR3 is TGTGCCAGCAGTCCGGGACAGGGTGTGGGCGAAGCTTTCTTT. Protein product: CASSPGQGVGEAFF.

The sample holds one count of this clone. The V gene is TRBV5-1, the J gene TRBJ1-6, with D hard to call. The germline gives CDR1 SGHRS, CDR2 YFSETQ. This CDR3 region has 13 residues. The V end was cut by 4 bases, the J end by 5 bases, with 7 bases between. CDR3 protein: CASSIEHNSPLHF. In DNA form, the CDR3 reads TGCGCCAGCAGCATTGAACATAATTCACCCCTCCACTTT.

To note about this clone: Distinct nucleotide sequences in the sample also encode this CDR3. This chain connects TRBV9 to TRBJ2-7, with D tentatively TRBD2 (5 bases). From germline, CDR1 is SGDLS and CDR2 YYNGEE. V shed 0 bases and J shed 0 bases, with 10 bases lying between them. This CDR3 has 15 residues. The CDR3, as DNA: TGTGCCAGCAGCGTAGAAGGTGGGAGCTCCTACGAGCAGTACTTC. It codes for CASSVEGGSSYEQYF.

The CDR3 reads CASSFNRGTEAFF. The CDR3 nucleotides read TGTGCCAGCAGTTTTAACAGGGGGACTGAAGCTTTCTTT. The chain is built from TRBV28 and TRBJ1-1; 8 bases are a match to TRBD1. The trim removed 3 bases at V and 5 bases at J, leaving 2 bases unmatched. CDR1 is MDHEN, CDR2 SYDVKM, per germline. This CDR3 spans 13 amino acids.

This clone was picked up a small number of times. The rearrangement uses TRBV6-5 and TRBJ2-1; TRBD2 matches at 7 bases. Germline V gene sequence: CDR1 MNHEY, CDR2 SVGAGI. With V trimmed by 2 bases and J by 7 bases, 8 bases remained unmatched. The CDR3 is 15 residues long. CDR3 sequence: CASSYGAGASNEQFF. CDR3 coding DNA: TGTGCCAGCAGTTACGGGGCGGGAGCTTCAAATGAGCAGTTCTTC.

V gene TRBV27 combines with J gene TRBJ2-7; D is unresolved. This CDR3 region has 14 residues. V shed 8 bases and J shed 1 base, with 15 bases lying between them. Looked up from germline, CDR1 is MNHEY and CDR2 is SMNVEV (reference sequence). The CDR3 reads CASQPTDSSYEQYF. CDR3 coding DNA: TGTGCCAGCCAACCCACAGACTCTTCCTACGAGCAGTACTTC.

The J gene is TRBJ2-5, the V gene TRBV6-1, with a weak D call TRBD2 (5 bases). The V gene's germline CDR1 is MNHNS and CDR2 SASEGT. Trimming shortened V by 5 bases and J by 9 bases, and 16 bases separated the two germline ends. The CDR3 totals 13 residues. The CDR3 DNA is TGTGCCAGCAGTCCCGAGGGCGCCGCGGCCCAGTACTTC. This encodes CASSPEGAAAQYF.